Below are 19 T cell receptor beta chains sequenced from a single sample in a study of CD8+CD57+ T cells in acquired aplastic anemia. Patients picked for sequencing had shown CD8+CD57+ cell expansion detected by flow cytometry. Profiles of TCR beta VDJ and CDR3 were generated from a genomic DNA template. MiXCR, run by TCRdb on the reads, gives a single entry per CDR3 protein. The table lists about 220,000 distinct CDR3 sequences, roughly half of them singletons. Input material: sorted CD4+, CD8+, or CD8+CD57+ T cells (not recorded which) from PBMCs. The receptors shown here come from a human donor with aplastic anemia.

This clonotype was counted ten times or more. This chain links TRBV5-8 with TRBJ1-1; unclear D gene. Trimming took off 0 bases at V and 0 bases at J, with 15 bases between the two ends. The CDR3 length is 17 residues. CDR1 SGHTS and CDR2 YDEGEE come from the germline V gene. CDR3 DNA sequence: TGTGCCAGCAGCTTGGGCTGGCTAGGGCCCTTGAACACTGAAGCTTTCTTT. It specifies CASSLGWLGPLNTEAFF.

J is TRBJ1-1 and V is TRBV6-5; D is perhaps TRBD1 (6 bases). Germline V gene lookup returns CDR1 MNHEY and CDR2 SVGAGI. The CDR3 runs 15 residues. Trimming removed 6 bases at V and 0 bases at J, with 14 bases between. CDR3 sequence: CASREYRDMNTEAFF. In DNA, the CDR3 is TGTGCCAGCAGAGAGTACAGGGACATGAACACTGAAGCTTTCTTT.

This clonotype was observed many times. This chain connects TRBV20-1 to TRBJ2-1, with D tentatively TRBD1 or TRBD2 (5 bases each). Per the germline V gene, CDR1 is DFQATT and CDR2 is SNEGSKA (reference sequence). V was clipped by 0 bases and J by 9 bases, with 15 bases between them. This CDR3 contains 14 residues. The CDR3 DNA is TGCAGTGCTAGAGACGTGGGTGTGAGGGGTGAGCAGTTCTTC. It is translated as CSARDVGVRGEQFF.

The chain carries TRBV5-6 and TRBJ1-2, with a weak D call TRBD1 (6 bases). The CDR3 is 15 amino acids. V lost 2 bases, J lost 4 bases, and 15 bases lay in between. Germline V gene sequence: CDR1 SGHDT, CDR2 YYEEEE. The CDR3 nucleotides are TGTGCCAGCAGCTTAATCCGGGGGCAGGGCTATGGCTACACCTTC. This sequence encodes CASSLIRGQGYGYTF.

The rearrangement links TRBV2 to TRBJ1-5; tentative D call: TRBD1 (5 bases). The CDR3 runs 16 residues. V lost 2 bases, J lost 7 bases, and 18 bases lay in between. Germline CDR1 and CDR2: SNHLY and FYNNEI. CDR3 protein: CASSETGRQLLQPQHF. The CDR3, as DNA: TGTGCCAGCAGTGAAACGGGGAGACAGTTACTCCAGCCCCAGCATTTT.

The CDR3 DNA is TGTGCCATCAGTGAGGACGGGACAGGGGGCTATTCACCCCTCCACTTT. Residues: CAISEDGTGGYSPLHF. The gene calls are TRBV10-3 and TRBJ1-6; the match to TRBD1 covers 12 bases. There are 16 residues in the CDR3. V trimming: 2 bases; J trimming: 8 bases; junction bases outside the gene matches: 4. Germline assignment: CDR1 ENHRY and CDR2 SYGVKD.

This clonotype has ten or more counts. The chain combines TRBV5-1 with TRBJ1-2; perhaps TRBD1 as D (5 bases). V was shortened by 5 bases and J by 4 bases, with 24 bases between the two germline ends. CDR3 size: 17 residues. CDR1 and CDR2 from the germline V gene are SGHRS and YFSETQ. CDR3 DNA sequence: TGCGCCAGCAGTAACCGGGACGGTGGTGCTGTTCCCTATGGCTACACCTTC. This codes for CASSNRDGGAVPYGYTF.

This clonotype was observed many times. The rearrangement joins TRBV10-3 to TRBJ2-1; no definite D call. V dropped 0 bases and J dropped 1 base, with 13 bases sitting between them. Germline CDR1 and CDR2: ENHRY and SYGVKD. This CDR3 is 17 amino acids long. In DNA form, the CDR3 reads TGTGCCATCAGTGAGTCGAATCCGCATGGATCCTACAATGAGCAGTTCTTC. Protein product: CAISESNPHGSYNEQFF.

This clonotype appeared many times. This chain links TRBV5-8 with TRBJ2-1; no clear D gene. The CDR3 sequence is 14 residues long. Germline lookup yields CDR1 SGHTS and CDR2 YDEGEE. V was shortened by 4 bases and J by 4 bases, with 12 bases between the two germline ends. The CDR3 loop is CASSVHGGYNEQFF. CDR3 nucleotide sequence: TGTGCCAGCAGCGTACATGGTGGGTACAATGAGCAGTTCTTC. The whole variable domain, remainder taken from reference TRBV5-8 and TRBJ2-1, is EAGVTQSPTHLIKTRGQQATLRCSPISGHTSVYWYQQALGLGLQFLLWYDEGEERNRGNFPPRFSGRQFPNYSSELNVNALELEDSALYLCASSVHGGYNEQFFGPGTRLTVL.

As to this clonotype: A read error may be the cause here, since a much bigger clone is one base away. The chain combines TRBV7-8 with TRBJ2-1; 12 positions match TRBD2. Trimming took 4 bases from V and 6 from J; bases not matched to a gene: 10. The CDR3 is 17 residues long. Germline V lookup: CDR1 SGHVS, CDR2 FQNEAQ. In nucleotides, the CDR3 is TGTGCCAGCAGCTCTAGGCTGCTAGCGGGAGGGCTCAATGAGCAGTTCTTC. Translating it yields CASSSRLLAGGLNEQFF. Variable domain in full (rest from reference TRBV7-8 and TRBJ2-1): GAGVSQSPRYKVAKRGQDVALRCDPISGHVSLFWYQQALGQGPEFLTYFQNEAQLDKSGLPSDRFFAERPEGSVSTLKIQRTQQEDSAVYLCASSSRLLAGGLNEQFFGPGTRLTVL.

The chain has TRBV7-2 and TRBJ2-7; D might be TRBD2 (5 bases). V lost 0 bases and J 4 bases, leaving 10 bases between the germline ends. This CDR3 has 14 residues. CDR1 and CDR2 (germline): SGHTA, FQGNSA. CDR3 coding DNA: TGTGCCAGCAGCTTAGCGGGGAGCAGATACGAGCAGTACTTC. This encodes CASSLAGSRYEQYF.

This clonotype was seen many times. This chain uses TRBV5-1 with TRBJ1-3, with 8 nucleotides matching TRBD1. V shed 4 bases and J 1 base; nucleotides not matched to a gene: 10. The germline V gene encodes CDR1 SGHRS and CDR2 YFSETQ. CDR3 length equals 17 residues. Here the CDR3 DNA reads TGCGCCAGCAGCCCAGGACAGGGTTCGCTGTCTGGAAACACCATATATTTT. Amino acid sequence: CASSPGQGSLSGNTIYF.

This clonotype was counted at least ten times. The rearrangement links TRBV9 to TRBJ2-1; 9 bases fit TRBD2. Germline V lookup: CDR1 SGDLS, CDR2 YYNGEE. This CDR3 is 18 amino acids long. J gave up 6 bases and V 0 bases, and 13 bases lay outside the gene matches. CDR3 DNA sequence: TGTGCCAGCAGCGTAGCCCTTAGCGGGAGTAGGTGGCTCAATGAGCAGTTCTTC. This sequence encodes CASSVALSGSRWLNEQFF.

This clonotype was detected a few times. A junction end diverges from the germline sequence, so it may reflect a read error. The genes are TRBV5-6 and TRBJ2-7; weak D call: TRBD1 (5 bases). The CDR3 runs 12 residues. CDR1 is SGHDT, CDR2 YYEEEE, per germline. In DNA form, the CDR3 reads TGTGCCAGCAGTGCAGGGCACGACGAGCGGTACTTC. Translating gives CASSAGHDERYF. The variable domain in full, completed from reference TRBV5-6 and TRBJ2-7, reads DAGVTQSPTHLIKTRGQQVTLRCSPKSGHDTVSWYQQALGQGPQFIFQYYEEEERQRGNFPDRFSGHQFPNYSSELNVNALLLGDSALYLCASSAGHDERYFGPGTRLTVT.

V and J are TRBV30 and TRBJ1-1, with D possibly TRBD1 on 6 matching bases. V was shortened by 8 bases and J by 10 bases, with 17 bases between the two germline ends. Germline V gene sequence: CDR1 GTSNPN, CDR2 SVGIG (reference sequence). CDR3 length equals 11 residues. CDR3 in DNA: TGTGCCGGGGTGGCGGGACACGGAGCTTTCTTT. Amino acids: CAGVAGHGAFF.

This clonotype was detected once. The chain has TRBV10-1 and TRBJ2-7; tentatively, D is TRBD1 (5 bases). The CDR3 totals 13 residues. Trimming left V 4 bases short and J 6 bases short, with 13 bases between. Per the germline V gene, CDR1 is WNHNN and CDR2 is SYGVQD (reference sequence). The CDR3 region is CASSAHRTPEQYF. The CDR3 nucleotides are TGCGCCAGCAGTGCACACAGGACCCCCGAGCAGTACTTC.

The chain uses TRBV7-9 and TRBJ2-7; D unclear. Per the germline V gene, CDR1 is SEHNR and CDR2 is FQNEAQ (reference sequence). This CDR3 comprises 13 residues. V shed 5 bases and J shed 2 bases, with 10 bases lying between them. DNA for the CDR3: TGTGCCAGCAGCATGGGTTTGACCTACGAGCAGTACTTC. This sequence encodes CASSMGLTYEQYF.

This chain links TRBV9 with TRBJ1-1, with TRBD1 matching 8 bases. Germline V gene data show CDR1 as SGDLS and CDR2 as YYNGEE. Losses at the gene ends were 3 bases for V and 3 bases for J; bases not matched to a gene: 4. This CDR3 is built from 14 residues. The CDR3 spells CASSAGGVDTEAFF. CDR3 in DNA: TGTGCCAGCAGCGCAGGGGGCGTAGACACTGAAGCTTTCTTT.

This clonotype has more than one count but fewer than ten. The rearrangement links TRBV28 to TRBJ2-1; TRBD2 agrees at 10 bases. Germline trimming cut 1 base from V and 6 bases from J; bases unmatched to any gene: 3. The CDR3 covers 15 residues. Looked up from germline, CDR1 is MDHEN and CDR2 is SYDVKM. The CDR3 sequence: CASSLSTSGVNEQFF. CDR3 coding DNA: TGTGCCAGCAGTTTATCCACTAGCGGGGTCAATGAGCAGTTCTTC.